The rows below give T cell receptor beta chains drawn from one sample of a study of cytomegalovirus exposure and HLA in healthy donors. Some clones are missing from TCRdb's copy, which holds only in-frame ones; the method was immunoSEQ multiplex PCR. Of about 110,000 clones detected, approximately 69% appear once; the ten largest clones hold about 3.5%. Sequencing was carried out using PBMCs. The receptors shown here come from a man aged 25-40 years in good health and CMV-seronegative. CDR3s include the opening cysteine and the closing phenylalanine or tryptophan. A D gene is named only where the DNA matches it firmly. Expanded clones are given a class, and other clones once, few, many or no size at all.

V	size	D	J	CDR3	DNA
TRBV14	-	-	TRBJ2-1	CASSLLLEGNEQFF	TGTGCCAGCAGCCTCCTTCTAGAGGGCAATGAGCAGTTCTTC
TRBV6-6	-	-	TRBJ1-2	CASTQGGYGYTF	TGTGCCAGTACCCAGGGAGGCTATGGCTACACCTTC
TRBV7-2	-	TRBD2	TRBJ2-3	CASSLAPASGTPDTQYF	TGTGCCAGCAGCTTGGCCCCGGCTAGCGGGACCCCAGATACGCAGTATTTT
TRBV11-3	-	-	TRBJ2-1	CASSLEGAAPYNEQFF	TGTGCCAGCAGCTTAGAAGGGGCGGCACCCTACAATGAGCAGTTCTTC
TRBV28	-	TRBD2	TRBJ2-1	CASSLTLAGGPNNEQFF	TGTGCCAGCAGTTTAACCCTAGCGGGAGGACCTAACAATGAGCAGTTCTTC
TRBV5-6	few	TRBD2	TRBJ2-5	CASSLEGLAGGGETQYF	TGTGCCAGCAGCTTGGAGGGACTAGCGGGAGGAGGAGAGACCCAGTACTTC
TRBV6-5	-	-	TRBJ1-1	CASSYRGNTEAFF	TGTGCCAGCAGTTACAGGGGTAACACTGAAGCTTTCTTT
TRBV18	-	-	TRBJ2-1	CASSPPVEYNEQFF	TGTGCCAGCTCACCACCGGTGGAGTACAATGAGCAGTTCTTC
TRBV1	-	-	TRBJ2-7	CTSSLGLAYEQYF	TGCACCAGCAGCCTGGGACTAGCGTACGAGCAGTACTTC
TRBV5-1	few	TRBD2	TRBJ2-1	CASSLLAGANNEQFF	TGCGCCAGCAGCCTACTAGCGGGAGCGAACAATGAGCAGTTCTTC
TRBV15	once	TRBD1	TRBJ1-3	CATSTTGTEEGTIYF	TGTGCCACCAGCACGACCGGGACAGAGGAGGGCACCATATATTTT
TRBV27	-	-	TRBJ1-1	CASSPGDSRTEAFF	TGTGCCAGCAGTCCGGGGGATTCTAGGACTGAAGCTTTCTTT
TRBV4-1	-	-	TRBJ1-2	CASSQTGQTRGGYTF	TGCGCCAGCAGCCAGACCGGACAGACCCGAGGTGGCTACACCTTC
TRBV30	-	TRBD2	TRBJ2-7	CAWTSRGVVSYEQYF	TGTGCCTGGACTTCACGGGGGGTTGTGTCCTACGAGCAGTACTTC
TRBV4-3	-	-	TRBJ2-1	CASSQEAGWAPFF	TGCGCCAGCAGCCAAGAGGCAGGTTGGGCACCGTTCTTC
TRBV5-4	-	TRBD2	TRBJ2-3	CASSLSLLAGASTDTQYF	TGTGCCAGCAGCTTGTCTTTACTAGCGGGAGCTAGCACAGATACGCAGTATTTT
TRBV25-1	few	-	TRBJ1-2	CASSEWLGARGYTF	TGTGCCAGCAGTGAATGGTTGGGGGCCCGTGGCTACACCTTC
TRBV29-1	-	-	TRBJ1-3	CSVAVGPGNTIYF	TGCAGCGTTGCGGTGGGGCCTGGAAACACCATATATTTT
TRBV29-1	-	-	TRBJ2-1	CSVRRRDRANEQFF	TGCAGCGTTCGGAGGCGAGACCGGGCCAATGAGCAGTTCTTC
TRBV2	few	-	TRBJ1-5	CASSGLGGQPQHF	TGTGCCAGCAGTGGGTTGGGGGGTCAGCCCCAGCATTTT
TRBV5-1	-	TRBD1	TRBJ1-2	CASSPADRGNYGYTF	TGCGCCAGCAGCCCCGCTGACAGGGGAAACTATGGCTACACCTTC
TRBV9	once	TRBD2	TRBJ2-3	CASSVLGLAGGADTQYF	TGTGCCAGCAGCGTTTTGGGACTAGCGGGAGGGGCGGATACGCAGTATTTT
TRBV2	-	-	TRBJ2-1	CASSVQQGEQFF	TGTGCCAGCAGTGTACAACAGGGTGAGCAGTTCTTC
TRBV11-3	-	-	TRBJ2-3	CASSLVAGGSTDTQYF	TGTGCCAGCAGCTTAGTGGCAGGGGGGAGCACAGATACGCAGTATTTT
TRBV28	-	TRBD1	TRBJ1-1	CASSLVGGGTEAFF	TGTGCCAGCAGTTTGGTAGGGGGCGGCACTGAAGCTTTCTTT
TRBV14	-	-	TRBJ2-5	CASSQDITSGTQYF	TGTGCCAGCAGCCAAGATATCACCTCCGGGACCCAGTACTTC
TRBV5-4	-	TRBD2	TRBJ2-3	CASSSAGGAVDTQYF	TGTGCCAGCAGCTCAGCGGGAGGAGCGGTAGATACGCAGTATTTT
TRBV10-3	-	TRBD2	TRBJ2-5	CAISDPRGRAVETQYF	TGTGCCATCAGTGACCCCCGAGGGAGGGCCGTAGAGACCCAGTACTTC
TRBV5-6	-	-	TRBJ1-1	CASSGGPQLNTEAFF	TGTGCCAGCAGCGGAGGACCTCAATTGAACACTGAAGCTTTCTTT
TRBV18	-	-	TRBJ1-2	CASSPLDSNYGYTF	TGTGCCAGCTCACCCTTGGACAGCAACTATGGCTACACCTTC
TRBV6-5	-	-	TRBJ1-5	CASSLGYQPQHF	TGTGCCTCCTCCCTCGGGTATCAGCCCCAGCATTTT
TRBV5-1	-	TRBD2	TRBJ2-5	CASSLGLADGETQYF	TGCGCCAGCAGCTTGGGGCTAGCGGATGGAGAGACCCAGTACTTC
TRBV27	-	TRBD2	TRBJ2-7	CASGLAGVSEQYF	TGTGCCAGCGGACTAGCGGGAGTTTCCGAGCAGTACTTC
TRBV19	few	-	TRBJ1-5	CAAGPSGLSNQPQHF	TGTGCCGCGGGGCCCTCCGGATTGTCAAATCAGCCCCAGCATTTT
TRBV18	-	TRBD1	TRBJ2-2	CASSPGGTGSGELFF	TGTGCCAGCTCACCAGGAGGGACAGGTTCCGGGGAGCTGTTTTTT
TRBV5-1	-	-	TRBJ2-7	CASSLGERRGAEQYF	TGCGCCAGCAGCTTGGGAGAACGGAGGGGTGCCGAGCAGTACTTC
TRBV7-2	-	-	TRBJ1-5	CASSLVAGNSNQPQHF	TGTGCCAGCAGCTTAGTCGCAGGGAATAGCAATCAGCCCCAGCATTTT
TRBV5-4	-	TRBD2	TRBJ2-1	CASSLASGSLREQFF	TGTGCCAGCAGCTTAGCTAGCGGGAGTCTCAGGGAGCAGTTCTTC
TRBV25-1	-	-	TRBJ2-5	CASSLAALETQYF	TGTGCCAGCAGCTTAGCGGCACTAGAGACCCAGTACTTC
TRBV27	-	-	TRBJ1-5	CASSSGSYSNQPQHF	TGTGCCAGCAGTTCAGGGTCATATAGCAATCAGCCCCAGCATTTT
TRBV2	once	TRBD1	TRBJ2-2	CASSFDRGNGELFF	TGTGCCAGCAGTTTCGACAGGGGTAACGGGGAGCTGTTTTTT
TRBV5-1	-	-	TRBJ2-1	CASSLGGAGDNEQFF	TGCGCCAGCAGCTTGGGGGGAGCAGGAGACAATGAGCAGTTCTTC
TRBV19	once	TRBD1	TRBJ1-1	CASSPTGVAEAFF	TGTGCCAGTAGTCCAACAGGGGTCGCTGAGGCTTTCTTT
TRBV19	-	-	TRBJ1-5	CASTLGGYSNQPQHF	TGTGCCAGTACCCTGGGGGGGTATAGCAATCAGCCCCAGCATTTT
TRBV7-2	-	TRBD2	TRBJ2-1	CASSLVGTSGRNEQFF	TGTGCCAGCAGCTTAGTCGGGACTAGCGGGAGAAATGAGCAGTTCTTC
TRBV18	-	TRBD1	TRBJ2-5	CASSPGQGETQYF	TGTGCCAGCTCACCGGGACAGGGAGAGACCCAGTACTTC
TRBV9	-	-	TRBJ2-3	CASSVPLAASTDTQYF	TGTGCCAGCAGCGTACCACTAGCAGCTAGCACAGATACGCAGTATTTT
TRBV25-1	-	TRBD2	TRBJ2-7	CASSLTSGTYEQYF	TGTGCCAGCAGTTTGACTAGCGGAACCTACGAGCAGTACTTC
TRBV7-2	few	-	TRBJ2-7	CASSLNRDYSYEQYF	TGTGCCAGCAGCTTAAATCGGGATTATTCCTACGAGCAGTACTTC
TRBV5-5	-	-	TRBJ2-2	CASSLRQGKNTGELFF	TGTGCCAGCAGCTTGAGGCAGGGAAAGAACACCGGGGAGCTGTTTTTT